One T cell receptor beta chain is described in this entry. This sample was taken from a study of technical replicates of blood from a few donors. Assay: immunoSEQ multiplex PCR; the TCRdb copy retains only in-frame clones and omits some. The sample includes some 69,000 clones, 80% to 90% of them seen just once. This CDR3 has 13 residues. Germline loops: CDR1 SGHDT, CDR2 YYEEEE. V lost 3 bases to trimming and J lost 2 bases; unmatched junction nucleotides: 1. The chain has TRBV5-6 and TRBJ1-2; 7 positions agree with TRBD1. Sequencing was done on a sample of PBMCs. This TCR derives from a human donor in good health. Some clones in this sample may be carry-over from other donors' samples. CDR3 nucleotide sequence: TGTGCCAGCAGCTCGGGACAGAACTATGGCTACACCTTC. Its protein product is CASSSGQNYGYTF.